This T cell receptor (beta chain) was recorded in a study of blood T cells in healthy people across ages. General study results and limits: Nothing was known about donor CMV status, and this possibly confounded expanded clonotype changes.

Primers used in a second PCR of about 6 to 11 cycles were a sample-barcoded 5' primer and a J-beta primer mix. MiXCR, applied by TCRdb to the 5' RACE reads, yields one record per CDR3 protein. The sample contains under 2 million distinct CDR3 sequences, around 35% of which appear only once. Points on this clonotype: Its antigen is currently unknown. A much more abundant neighbour one base away suggests this may be a read error.

After removal of 8 bases from V and 5 bases from J, the junction contained 4 bases not matched to a gene. Looked up from germline, CDR1 is ENHRY and CDR2 is SYGVKD. CDR3 length equals 12 residues. The TCR sequence derives from a woman in her 30s in good health. The sequenced sample was blood. The chain is built from TRBV10-3 and TRBJ2-3; 7 nucleotides line up with TRBD2. CDR3: CAIGRAGDTQYF. CDR3 DNA: TGTGCCATCGGGAGGGCAGGAGATACGCAGTATTTT.